This T cell receptor beta chain emerged from a study of blood T cells in healthy people across ages (dated by TCRdb to 2013 to 2016). At the level of the whole study: In model experiments, template switching captured about one uniquely barcoded TCR beta cDNA molecule for every two T cells. For two donors (one aged 18 to 29 and one aged 80 or older), the study analyzed two additional independent replicas of 1 million unique cDNA reads from the same blood draw. Donors of different ages were randomly distributed across sequencing lanes to avoid experimental bias. Four age groups were formed from the donors: young (average around 15 years), middle-aged (just under 40), aged (about 62) and long-lived (more than 75). Using deep sequencing normalized with unique cDNA molecular identifiers, the study measured how TCR beta repertoire diversity changes with age.

Beyond this particular receptor, the publication reports: Observed TCR beta diversity per million T cells fell roughly linearly with age, and a significant reduction was already apparent by age approximately 40. Because the CMV infection status of the donors was unknown, age-related changes in expanded clonotypes may potentially have been confounded. The percentage of naive T cells measured by flow cytometry correlated strongly with observed TCR beta diversity. Total diversity estimates from one million sequenced T cells were considered lower bounds and underestimates. Conclusive comparison of naive and antigen-experienced compartments was prevented by the profiling of bulk unsorted PBMCs. Compared with the aged group, more naive CD4+ T cells, fewer expanded clones and increased TCR diversity were shown by the long-lived group, suggesting age selection.

The donors were some 36 Caucasian individuals from Russia, aged 6 to 90 years, who were systemically healthy. Ten milliliters of peripheral blood were drawn from each donor into EDTA-treated Vacutainer tubes. Ficoll-Paque density-gradient centrifugation was used to isolate PBMCs, with at least 6.5 million per sample. Total RNA, at least 5 micrograms per sample, was extracted from PBMCs with Trizol reagent. The percentages of naive CD45RAhigh/CD27high T cells were determined by flow cytometry on a PBMC aliquot from every donor. Trimming removed 7 bases from V and 2 bases from J; the gene matches leave 6 bases unexplained. CDR3 length: 14 amino acids, cysteine to phenylalanine. Just the 42-base CDR3 DNA is kept, in frame starting at base 1. Taken from the germline V gene, the CDR1 and CDR2 loops are SNHLY and FYNNEI. This clonotype was counted a few times. Its antigen is still unknown. No qualities accompany the bases; no much larger clone lies one base away.

The library was generated by 5' RACE. Sequencing instrument: Illumina HiSeq 2500. The second PCR ran for about 6 to 12 cycles and used a J-beta primer mix along with a sample-barcoded 5' primer. A unique molecular identifier was introduced onto each TCR beta cDNA molecule by a template-switch 5' adaptor carrying 12 random nucleotides. At least 2.5 million CDR3-containing paired-end reads were obtained from each sample. The Mint cDNA synthesis kit, primed by a TRBC-specific oligonucleotide, was used to synthesize first-strand cDNA from all RNA. Following uracil-DNA glycosylase treatment, all cDNA underwent a first 18-cycle PCR with the universal primers M1SS and BC2_uni_R. Per the source publication's procedure: Each sample was normalized by randomly selecting 1 million high-quality reads, each carrying a distinct molecular identifier. Instead of being binned into consensus sequences, reads with shared molecular identifiers were discarded. CDR3 identification, clonotype clustering and error correction used MiTCR with a Q25 quality threshold and the strictest error-elimination algorithm. A nonparametric unseen species model with Euler transformation was used to estimate a lower bound on total TCR beta diversity. TCRdb passed the public sequencing reads through fastp at Q25 and MiXCR, retaining productive beta sequences. Duplicate CDR3 protein sequences are folded into a single record with the most common DNA and genes. TCRdb's processing, not the authors', yielded these V and J calls. The sample table holds about 1.6 million distinct CDR3 sequences, of which approximately 32% were seen once. The ten largest clones take up around 11% of the sample.

Sequences were obtained from blood. The receptor was derived from a woman aged 30 to 39 in good health. The sequence is built from TRBV2 and TRBJ2-7; TRBD1 matches 9 bases in the middle. The CDR3 sequence is CASKDRGSTYEQYF. The DNA is as follows: TGTGCCAGCAAGGACAGGGGAAGCACCTACGAGCAGTACTTC.